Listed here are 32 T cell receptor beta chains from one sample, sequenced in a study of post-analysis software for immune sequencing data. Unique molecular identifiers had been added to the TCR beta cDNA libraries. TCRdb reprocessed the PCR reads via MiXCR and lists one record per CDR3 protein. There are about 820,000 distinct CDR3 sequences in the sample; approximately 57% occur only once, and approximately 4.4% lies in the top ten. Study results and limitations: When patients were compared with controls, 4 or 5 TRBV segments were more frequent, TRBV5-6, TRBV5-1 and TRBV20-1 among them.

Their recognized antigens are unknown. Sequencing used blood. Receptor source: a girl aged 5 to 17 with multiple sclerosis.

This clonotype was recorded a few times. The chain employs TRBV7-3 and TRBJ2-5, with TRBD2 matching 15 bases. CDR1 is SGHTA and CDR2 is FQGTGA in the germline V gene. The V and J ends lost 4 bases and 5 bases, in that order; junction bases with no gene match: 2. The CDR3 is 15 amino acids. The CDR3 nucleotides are TGTGCCAGCAGCTGGACTAGCGGGGGGGCGGAGACCCAGTACTTC. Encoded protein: CASSWTSGGAETQYF.

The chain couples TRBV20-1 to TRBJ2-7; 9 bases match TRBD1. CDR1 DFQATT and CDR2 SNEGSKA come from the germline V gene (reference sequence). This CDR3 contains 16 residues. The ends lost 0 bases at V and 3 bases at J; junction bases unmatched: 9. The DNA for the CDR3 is TGCAGTGCTAGAGATTTTGGGACAGGGAACTGCTACGAGCAGTACTTC. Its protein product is CSARDFGTGNCYEQYF.

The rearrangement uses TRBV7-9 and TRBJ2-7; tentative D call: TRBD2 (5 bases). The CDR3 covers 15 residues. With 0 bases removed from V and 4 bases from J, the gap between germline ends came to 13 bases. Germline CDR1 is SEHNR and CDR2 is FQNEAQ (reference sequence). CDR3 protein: CASSLAPGYGYEQYF. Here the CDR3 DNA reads TGTGCCAGCAGCTTAGCGCCGGGGTATGGGTACGAGCAGTACTTC.

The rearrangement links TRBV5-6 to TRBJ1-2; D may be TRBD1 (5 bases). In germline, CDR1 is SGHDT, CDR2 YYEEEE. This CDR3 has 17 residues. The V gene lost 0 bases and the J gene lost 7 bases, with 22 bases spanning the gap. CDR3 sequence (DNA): TGTGCCAGCAGCTTGGCGGGCGGTGGGGCCCGCGGGGGTGGCTACACCTTC. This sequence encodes CASSLAGGGARGGGYTF.

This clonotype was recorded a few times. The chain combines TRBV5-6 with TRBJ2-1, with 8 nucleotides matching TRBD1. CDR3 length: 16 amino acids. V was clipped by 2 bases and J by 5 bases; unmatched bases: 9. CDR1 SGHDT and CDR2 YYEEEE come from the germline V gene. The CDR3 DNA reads TGTGCCAGCAGCTTACGACGGACAGGGCCTCACAATGAGCAGTTCTTC. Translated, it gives CASSLRRTGPHNEQFF.

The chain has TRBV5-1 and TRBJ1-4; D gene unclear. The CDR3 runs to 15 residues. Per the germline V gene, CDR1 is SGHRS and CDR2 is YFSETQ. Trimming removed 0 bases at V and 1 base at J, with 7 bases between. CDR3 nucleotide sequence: TGCGCCAGCAGCTTGGGCCGAGTAACTAATGAAAAACTGTTTTTT. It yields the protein CASSLGRVTNEKLFF.

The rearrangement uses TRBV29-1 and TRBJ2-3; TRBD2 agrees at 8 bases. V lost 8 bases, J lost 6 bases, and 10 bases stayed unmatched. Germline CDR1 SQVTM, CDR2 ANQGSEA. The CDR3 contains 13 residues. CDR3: CSLAYGRGDTQYF. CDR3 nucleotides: TGCAGCCTTGCGTACGGGAGGGGTGATACGCAGTATTTT.

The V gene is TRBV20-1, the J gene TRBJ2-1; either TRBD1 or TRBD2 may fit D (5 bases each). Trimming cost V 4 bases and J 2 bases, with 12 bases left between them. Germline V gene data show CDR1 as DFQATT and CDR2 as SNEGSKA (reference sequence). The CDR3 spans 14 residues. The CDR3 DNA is TGCAGTGCTAAAGGGGACGTAGCCTACAATGAGCAGTTCTTC. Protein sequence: CSAKGDVAYNEQFF.

The CDR3 spells CSAGTGRAQPQHF. CDR3 DNA sequence: TGCAGTGCTGGCACAGGGAGGGCTCAGCCCCAGCATTTT. The rearrangement links TRBV20-1 to TRBJ1-5, with D possibly being TRBD1 (6 bases). The CDR3 covers 13 residues. CDR1 DFQATT and CDR2 SNEGSKA come from the germline V gene (reference sequence). The V end was cut by 5 bases, the J end by 6 bases, with 14 bases between.

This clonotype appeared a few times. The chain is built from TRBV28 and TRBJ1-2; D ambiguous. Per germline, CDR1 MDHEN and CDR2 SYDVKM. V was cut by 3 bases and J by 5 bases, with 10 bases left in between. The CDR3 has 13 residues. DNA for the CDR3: TGTGCCAGCAGTTTGCACAGATCGTATGGCTACACCTTC. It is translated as CASSLHRSYGYTF.

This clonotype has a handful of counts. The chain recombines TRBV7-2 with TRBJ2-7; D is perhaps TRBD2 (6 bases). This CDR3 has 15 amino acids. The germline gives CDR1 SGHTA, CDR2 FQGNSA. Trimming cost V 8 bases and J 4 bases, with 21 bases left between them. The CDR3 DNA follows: TGTGCCAGCGTACCCCGGGACGGGGGTTTGTACGAGCAGTACTTC. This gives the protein CASVPRDGGLYEQYF.

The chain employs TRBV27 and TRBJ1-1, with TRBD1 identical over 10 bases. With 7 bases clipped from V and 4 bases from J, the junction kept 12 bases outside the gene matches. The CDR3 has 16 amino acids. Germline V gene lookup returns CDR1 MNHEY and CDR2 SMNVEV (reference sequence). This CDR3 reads CASKFGGTGVGTEAFF. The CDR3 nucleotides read TGTGCCAGCAAATTTGGGGGGACAGGGGTTGGCACTGAAGCTTTCTTT.

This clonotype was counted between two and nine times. The CDR3 DNA follows: TGCAGCGTAACGGGGATTTCCGGGGCCAACGTCCTGACTTTC. It is translated as CSVTGISGANVLTF. The chain uses TRBV29-1 and TRBJ2-6; possibly TRBD2 for D (5 bases). This CDR3 has 14 residues. Germline V lookup: CDR1 SQVTM, CDR2 ANQGSEA. V shed 6 bases and J shed 4 bases, with 13 bases lying between them.

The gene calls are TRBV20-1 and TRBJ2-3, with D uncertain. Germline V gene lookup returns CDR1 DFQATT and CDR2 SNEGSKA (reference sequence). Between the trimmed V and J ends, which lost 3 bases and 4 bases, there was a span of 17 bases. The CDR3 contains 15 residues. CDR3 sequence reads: CSASIVAGSADTQYF. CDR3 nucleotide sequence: TGCAGTGCTAGTATTGTGGCCGGATCCGCAGATACGCAGTATTTT.

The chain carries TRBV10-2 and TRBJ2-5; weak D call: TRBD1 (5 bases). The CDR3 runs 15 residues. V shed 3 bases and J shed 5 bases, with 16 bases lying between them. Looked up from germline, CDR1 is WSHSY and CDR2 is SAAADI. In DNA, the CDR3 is TGCGCCAGCAGTGAAAGGCTGGCAGGGCTGGAGACCCAGTACTTC. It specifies CASSERLAGLETQYF.

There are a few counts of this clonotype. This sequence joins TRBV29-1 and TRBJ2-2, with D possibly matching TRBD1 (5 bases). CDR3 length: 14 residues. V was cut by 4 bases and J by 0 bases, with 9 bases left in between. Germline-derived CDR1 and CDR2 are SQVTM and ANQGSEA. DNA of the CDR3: TGCAGCGTTGGGGGCGCTCCGAACACCGGGGAGCTGTTTTTT. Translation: CSVGGAPNTGELFF.

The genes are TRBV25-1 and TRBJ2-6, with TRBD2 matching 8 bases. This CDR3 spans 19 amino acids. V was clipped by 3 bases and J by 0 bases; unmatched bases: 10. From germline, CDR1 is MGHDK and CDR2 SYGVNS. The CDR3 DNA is TGTGCCAGCAGTGACGTTACTAGCGGTATCCGCTCTGGGGCCAACGTCCTGACTTTC. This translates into CASSDVTSGIRSGANVLTF. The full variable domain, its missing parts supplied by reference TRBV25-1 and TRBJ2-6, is EADIYQTPRYLVIGTGKKITLECSQTMGHDKMYWYQQDPGMELHLIHYSYGVNSTEKGDLSSESTVSRIRTEHFPLTLESARPSHTSQYLCASSDVTSGIRSGANVLTFGAGSRLTVL.

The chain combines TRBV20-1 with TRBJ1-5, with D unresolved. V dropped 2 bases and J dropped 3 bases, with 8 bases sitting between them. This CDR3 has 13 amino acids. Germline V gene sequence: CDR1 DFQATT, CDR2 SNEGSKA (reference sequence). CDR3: CSARRRDNQPQHF. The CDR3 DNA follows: TGCAGTGCTAGAAGGCGGGACAATCAGCCCCAGCATTTT.

In DNA form, the CDR3 reads TGTGCCATCAGCCCAGGACAGGGGGCAGGAGGGGCCAACGTCCTGACTTTC. Protein: CAISPGQGAGGANVLTF. This chain joins TRBV10-3 and TRBJ2-6, with 11 bases aligning to TRBD1. Unmatched junction bases numbered 8, after V lost 6 bases and J lost 4 bases. Germline CDR1 reads ENHRY; CDR2 reads SYGVKD. CDR3 length: 17 residues.

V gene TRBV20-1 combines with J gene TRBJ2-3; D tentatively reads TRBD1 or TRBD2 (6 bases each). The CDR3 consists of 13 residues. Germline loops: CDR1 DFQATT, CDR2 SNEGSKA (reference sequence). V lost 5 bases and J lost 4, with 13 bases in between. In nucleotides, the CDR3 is TGCAGTGCTCATGGGGGGCGTGCAGATACGCAGTATTTT. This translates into CSAHGGRADTQYF.

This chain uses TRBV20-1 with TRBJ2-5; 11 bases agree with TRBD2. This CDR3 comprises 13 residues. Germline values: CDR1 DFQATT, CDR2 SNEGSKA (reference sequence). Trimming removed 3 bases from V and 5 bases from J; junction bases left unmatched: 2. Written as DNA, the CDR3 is TGCAGTGCTAGGACTAGCGGGGCGGAGACCCAGTACTTC. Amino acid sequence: CSARTSGAETQYF.

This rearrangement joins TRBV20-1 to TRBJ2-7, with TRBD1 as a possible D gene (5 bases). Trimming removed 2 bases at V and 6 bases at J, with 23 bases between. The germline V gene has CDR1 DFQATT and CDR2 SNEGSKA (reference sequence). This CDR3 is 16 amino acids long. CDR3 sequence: CSARLPGSGPHSEQYF. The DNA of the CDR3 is TGCAGTGCTAGACTTCCAGGGTCAGGCCCCCACTCCGAGCAGTACTTC.

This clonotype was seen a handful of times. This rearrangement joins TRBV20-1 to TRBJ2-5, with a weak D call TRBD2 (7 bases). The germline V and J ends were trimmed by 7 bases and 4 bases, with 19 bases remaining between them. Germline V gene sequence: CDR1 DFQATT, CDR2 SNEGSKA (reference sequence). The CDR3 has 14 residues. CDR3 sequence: CSVRGGGSPETQYF. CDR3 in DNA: TGCAGTGTCCGTGGGGGCGGGAGCCCAGAGACCCAGTACTTC.

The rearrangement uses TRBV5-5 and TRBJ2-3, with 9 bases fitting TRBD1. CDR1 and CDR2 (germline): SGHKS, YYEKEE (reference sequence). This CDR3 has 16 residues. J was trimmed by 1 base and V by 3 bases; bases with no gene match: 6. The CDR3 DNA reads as TGTGCCAGCAGCTCGCCCCGGGACAGGGGCACAGATACGCAGTATTTT. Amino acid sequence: CASSSPRDRGTDTQYF.

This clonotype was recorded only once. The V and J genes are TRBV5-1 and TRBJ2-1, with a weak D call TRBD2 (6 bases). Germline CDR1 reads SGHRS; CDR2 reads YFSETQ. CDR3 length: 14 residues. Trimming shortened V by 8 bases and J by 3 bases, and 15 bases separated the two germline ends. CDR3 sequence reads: CASRRGEIYNEQFF. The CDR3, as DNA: TGCGCCAGTAGGAGGGGCGAAATCTACAATGAGCAGTTCTTC. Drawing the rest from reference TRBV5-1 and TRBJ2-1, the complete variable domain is KAGVTQTPRYLIKTRGQQVTLSCSPISGHRSVSWYQQTPGQGLQFLFEYFSETQRNKGNFPGRFSGRQFSNSRSEMNVSTLELGDSALYLCASRRGEIYNEQFFGPGTRLTVL.

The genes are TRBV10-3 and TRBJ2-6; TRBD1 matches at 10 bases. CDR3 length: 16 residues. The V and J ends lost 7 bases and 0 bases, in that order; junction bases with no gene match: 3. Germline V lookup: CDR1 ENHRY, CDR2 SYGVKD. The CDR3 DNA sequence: TGTGCCATCATGGGACAGGGGAGCTCTGGGGCCAACGTCCTGACTTTC. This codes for CAIMGQGSSGANVLTF.

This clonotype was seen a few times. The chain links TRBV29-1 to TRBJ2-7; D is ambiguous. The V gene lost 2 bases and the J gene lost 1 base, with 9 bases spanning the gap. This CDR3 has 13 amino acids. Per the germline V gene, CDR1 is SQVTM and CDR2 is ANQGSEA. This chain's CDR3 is CSVERGPSYEQYF. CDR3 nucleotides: TGCAGCGTTGAAAGAGGCCCTTCCTACGAGCAGTACTTC.

CDR3 sequence (DNA): TGTGCCAGCAGTTTATCCCCCGCAGGTTGGACAGGAGGAAACTATGGCTACACCTTC. It codes for CASSLSPAGWTGGNYGYTF. V and J are TRBV27 and TRBJ1-2; 7 bases line up with TRBD1. The CDR3 runs to 19 residues. V was pared by 0 bases and J by 2 bases, with 15 bases of the junction left unmatched. The germline CDR1 and CDR2 sequences are MNHEY and SMNVEV (reference sequence).

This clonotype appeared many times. CDR3 sequence (DNA): TGTGCCAGCAGTTTTAGTGGAGAGACCCAGTACTTC. It codes for CASSFSGETQYF. J is TRBJ2-5 and V is TRBV12-3 or TRBV12-4; D remains ambiguous. V was clipped by 3 bases and J by 4 bases, with 6 bases between them. This CDR3 has 12 residues.

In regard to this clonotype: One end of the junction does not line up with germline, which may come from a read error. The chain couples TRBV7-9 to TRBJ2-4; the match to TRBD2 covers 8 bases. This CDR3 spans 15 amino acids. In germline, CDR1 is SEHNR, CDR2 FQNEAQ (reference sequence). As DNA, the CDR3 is TGTGCCAGCAGCCCAAGACAGCGGGAGACAGAGACCCAGAACTTC. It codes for CASSPRQRETETQNF.

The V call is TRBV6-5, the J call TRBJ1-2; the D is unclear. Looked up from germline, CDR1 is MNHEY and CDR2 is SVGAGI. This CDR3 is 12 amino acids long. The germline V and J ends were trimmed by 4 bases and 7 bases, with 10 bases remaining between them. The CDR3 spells CASSSELSGYTF. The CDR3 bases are TGTGCCAGCAGTTCCGAACTCAGTGGCTACACCTTC.

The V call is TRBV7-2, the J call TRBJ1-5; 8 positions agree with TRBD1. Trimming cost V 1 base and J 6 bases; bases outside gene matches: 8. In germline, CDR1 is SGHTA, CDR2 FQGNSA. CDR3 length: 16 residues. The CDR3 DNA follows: TGTGCCAGCAGCTTAGGGGCCAGGGGGCCAGCTCAGCCCCAGCATTTT. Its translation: CASSLGARGPAQPQHF.